Shown below are 21 T cell receptor beta chains from a single sample sequenced in a study of CD8 T cells in ankylosing spondylitis. TCRdb recomputed calls from the 5' RACE reads with MiXCR, one row per CDR3 protein. The table includes 350,000 to 450,000 distinct CDR3 sequences, roughly 20% detected once. Input material: blood, either unsorted or a sorted T cell fraction (not recorded which). Every receptor here comes from a male donor with ankylosing spondylitis or in good health (not recorded which).

The chain couples TRBV27 to TRBJ2-7; D remains ambiguous. The CDR3 length is 12 residues. CDR1 and CDR2 (germline): MNHEY, SMNVEV (reference sequence). The V end was cut by 3 bases, the J end by 3 bases, with 6 bases between. The CDR3 region is CASSFPLYEQYF. The CDR3 nucleotides are TGTGCCAGCAGTTTCCCACTCTACGAGCAGTACTTC.

There are a few counts of this clonotype. The rearrangement links TRBV24-1 to TRBJ2-1, with 11 bases that match TRBD2. The CDR3 loop spans 15 amino acids. Germline values: CDR1 KGHDR, CDR2 SFDVKD. V trimming: 9 bases; J trimming: 8 bases; junction bases outside the gene matches: 11. In DNA form, the CDR3 reads TGTGCCACCGCAGAAACTAGCGGGGGAATCCATGAGCAGTTCTTC. Encoded protein: CATAETSGGIHEQFF.

J is TRBJ2-1 and V is TRBV5-1, with D unresolved. The CDR3 runs 14 residues. V was shortened by 4 bases and J by 7 bases, with 15 bases between the two germline ends. In germline, CDR1 is SGHRS, CDR2 YFSETQ. The CDR3 sequence is CASSPMDHLNEQFF. CDR3 nucleotides: TGCGCCAGCAGCCCGATGGACCACCTTAATGAGCAGTTCTTC.

This clonotype was found a few times. The V call is TRBV4-1, the J call TRBJ1-2, with TRBD1 matching over 7 bases. V shed 6 bases, J shed 4 bases, and the junction held 8 bases outside the gene matches. This CDR3 region has 14 residues. CDR1 MGHRA and CDR2 YSYEKL come from the germline V gene. Written as DNA, the CDR3 is TGCGCCAGCAGAGCACAGGGGACCTCCTATGGCTACACCTTC. This sequence encodes CASRAQGTSYGYTF.

This clonotype has ten or more counts. This chain joins TRBV12-3 or TRBV12-4 and TRBJ2-1; possibly TRBD1 or TRBD2 for D (6 bases each). The CDR3 runs to 15 residues. V was clipped by 1 base and J by 1 base, with 8 bases between them. CDR3 bases: TGTGCCAGCAGTTTAGTAGGGGGGTCCTACAATGAGCAGTTCTTC. Protein sequence: CASSLVGGSYNEQFF.

CDR3 loop: CASSLAPDRDNTDTQYF. As DNA, the CDR3 is TGTGCCAGCAGTTTAGCCCCCGACCGGGACAACACAGATACGCAGTATTTT. The J gene is TRBJ2-3, the V gene TRBV28, with a weak D call TRBD1 (6 bases). The length of the CDR3 is 17 residues. Trimming shortened V by 2 bases and J by 2 bases, and 17 bases separated the two germline ends. Germline lookup yields CDR1 MDHEN and CDR2 SYDVKM. Drawing the rest from reference TRBV28 and TRBJ2-3, the complete variable domain is DVKVTQSSRYLVKRTGEKVFLECVQDMDHENMFWYRQDPGLGLRLIYFSYDVKMKEKGDIPEGYSVSREKKERFSLILESASTNQTSMYLCASSLAPDRDNTDTQYFGPGTRLTVL.

The chain uses TRBV15 and TRBJ2-1; possibly TRBD2 for D (6 bases). V lost 1 base to trimming and J lost 2 bases, with 12 bases between them. This CDR3 region has 16 residues. Per germline, CDR1 LNHNV and CDR2 YYDKDF (reference sequence). The CDR3 region is CATSRGAGNPYNEQFF. The CDR3 DNA reads as TGTGCCACCAGCAGAGGCGCGGGGAACCCCTACAATGAGCAGTTCTTC.

This clonotype appeared a few times. The chain joins TRBV7-6 to TRBJ2-1; D remains unclear. Per the germline V gene, CDR1 is SGHVS and CDR2 is FNYEAQ. This CDR3 is built from 14 residues. The V gene lost 5 bases and the J gene lost 4 bases, with 12 bases spanning the gap. The CDR3 region has the DNA TGTGCCAGCAGCCCGCAGACGGGTTACAATGAGCAGTTCTTC. Protein sequence: CASSPQTGYNEQFF.

The V call is TRBV6-4, the J call TRBJ2-1, with 9 positions matching TRBD2. Germline CDR1 and CDR2: MRHNA and SNTAGT. Trimming cost V 0 bases and J 0 bases; bases outside gene matches: 0. This CDR3 is built from 16 residues. The CDR3 is CASSDSSGGSYNEQFF. In DNA form, the CDR3 reads TGTGCCAGCAGTGACTCTAGCGGGGGCTCCTACAATGAGCAGTTCTTC.

This clonotype has only a few counts. V usage is TRBV6-5 and J usage is TRBJ2-1; D is undetermined. Germline assignment: CDR1 MNHEY and CDR2 SVGAGI. The CDR3 totals 15 residues. Trimming stripped 5 bases from V and 10 bases from J, with 21 bases between. As DNA, the CDR3 is TGTGCCAGCAGTAACCAGGTGCCCCACGGCATGGAGCAGTTCTTC. Its protein is CASSNQVPHGMEQFF.

This clonotype was seen only a few times. The chain employs TRBV11-2 and TRBJ2-1; D is unclear. Germline V gene lookup returns CDR1 SGHAT and CDR2 FQNNGV. The CDR3 totals 12 residues. V shed 2 bases and J shed 5 bases, with 4 bases lying between them. This CDR3 reads CASSLWNNEQFF. DNA for the CDR3: TGTGCCAGCAGCTTATGGAACAATGAGCAGTTCTTC.

This clonotype turned up a few times. The rearrangement uses TRBV19 and TRBJ2-3; weak D call: TRBD2 (5 bases). CDR3 size: 15 residues. Germline assignment: CDR1 LNHDA and CDR2 SQIVND (reference sequence). V was trimmed by 0 bases and J by 2 bases, leaving 9 bases between them. CDR3 bases: TGTGCCAGTAGTATAGATTCCCGGGACACAGATACGCAGTATTTT. It is translated as CASSIDSRDTDTQYF.

This clonotype was seen a few times. This sequence joins TRBV15 and TRBJ2-1, with 9 bases that match TRBD1. V lost 3 bases, J lost 3 bases, and 3 bases stayed unmatched. The CDR3 has 15 residues. Germline V gene sequence: CDR1 LNHNV, CDR2 YYDKDF (reference sequence). CDR3 residues: CATSSQTGGYNEQFF. The CDR3 region has the DNA TGTGCCACCAGCAGTCAGACAGGGGGCTACAATGAGCAGTTCTTC.

The chain recombines TRBV27 with TRBJ2-4, with unresolved D. The germline V and J ends were trimmed by 5 bases and 0 bases, with 8 bases remaining between them. This CDR3 spans 14 amino acids. Looked up from germline, CDR1 is MNHEY and CDR2 is SMNVEV (reference sequence). CDR3 region: CASSPLLAKNIQYF. In DNA form, the CDR3 reads TGTGCCAGCAGTCCACTGCTAGCCAAAAACATTCAGTACTTC.

The chain couples TRBV12-3 or TRBV12-4 to TRBJ2-5, with 14 bases matching TRBD2. The CDR3 runs 16 residues. The ends lost 6 bases at V and 1 base at J; junction bases unmatched: 4. In DNA, the CDR3 is TGTGCCAGCAGCAAAGGGACTAGCGGGGGCCAAGAGACCCAGTACTTC. Its protein product is CASSKGTSGGQETQYF.

The chain employs TRBV7-2 and TRBJ2-1, with D possibly being TRBD2 (7 bases). The ends were cut back, 7 bases at V and 0 bases at J, with 28 bases in the middle. The CDR3 sequence is 20 residues long. CDR1 and CDR2 from the germline V gene are SGHTA and FQGNSA. The DNA of the CDR3 is TGTGCCAGCACCATTATCCCGGGGGGCGGGGGTCTTTCCTCCTACAATGAGCAGTTCTTC. The encoded protein is CASTIIPGGGGLSSYNEQFF. The variable domain in full, completed from reference TRBV7-2 and TRBJ2-1, reads GAGVSQSPSNKVTEKGKDVELRCDPISGHTALYWYRQSLGQGLEFLIYFQGNSAPDKSGLPSDRFSAERTGGSVSTLTIQRTQQEDSAVYLCASTIIPGGGGLSSYNEQFFGPGTRLTVL.

In its sample, this clonotype was seen a few times. The gene calls are TRBV4-1 and TRBJ2-7; 10 bases are shared with TRBD1. J gave up 0 bases and V 2 bases, and 7 bases lay outside the gene matches. Germline V gives CDR1 MGHRA, CDR2 YSYEKL. The CDR3 covers 17 residues. The CDR3, as DNA: TGCGCCAGCAGCCAAAACCCCGGGACAGGGGTCTCCTACGAGCAGTACTTC. Translation gives CASSQNPGTGVSYEQYF.

This clonotype came up a few times. The gene calls are TRBV6-1 and TRBJ1-5, with unresolved D. The V gene lost 4 bases and the J gene lost 6 bases, with 16 bases spanning the gap. The germline V gene encodes CDR1 MNHNS and CDR2 SASEGT. The CDR3 has 15 residues. CDR3: CASSAADVVLQPQHF. In DNA, the CDR3 is TGTGCCAGCAGTGCCGCGGACGTAGTGCTTCAGCCCCAGCATTTT.

CDR3 region: CASSGPSGEQFF. The CDR3 DNA sequence: TGTGCCAGCAGCGGTCCATCTGGTGAGCAGTTCTTC. The V gene is TRBV9, the J gene TRBJ2-1; D is uncertain. Germline V gives CDR1 SGDLS, CDR2 YYNGEE. The ends were cut back, 3 bases at V and 9 bases at J, with 10 bases in the middle. The CDR3 has 12 amino acids.

This chain connects TRBV7-9 to TRBJ1-2; D is possibly TRBD1 (5 bases). The V end lost 5 bases, the J end lost 0 bases, and 10 bases lay between the germline ends. Germline lookup yields CDR1 SEHNR and CDR2 FQNEAQ (reference sequence). This CDR3 region has 14 residues. The CDR3 region has the DNA TGTGCCAGCAGCGCCTCAGGGACTAACTATGGCTACACCTTC. Translating it yields CASSASGTNYGYTF.

The chain uses TRBV29-1 and TRBJ2-5; possibly TRBD1 or TRBD2 for D (5 bases each). Germline V lookup: CDR1 SQVTM, CDR2 ANQGSEA. CDR3 length: 14 amino acids. Deletions cut 4 bases from V and 4 bases from J, with 16 bases between. The chain's CDR3 is CSVGGTGSGETQYF. The CDR3 region has the DNA TGCAGCGTTGGAGGGACGGGCTCCGGAGAGACCCAGTACTTC.